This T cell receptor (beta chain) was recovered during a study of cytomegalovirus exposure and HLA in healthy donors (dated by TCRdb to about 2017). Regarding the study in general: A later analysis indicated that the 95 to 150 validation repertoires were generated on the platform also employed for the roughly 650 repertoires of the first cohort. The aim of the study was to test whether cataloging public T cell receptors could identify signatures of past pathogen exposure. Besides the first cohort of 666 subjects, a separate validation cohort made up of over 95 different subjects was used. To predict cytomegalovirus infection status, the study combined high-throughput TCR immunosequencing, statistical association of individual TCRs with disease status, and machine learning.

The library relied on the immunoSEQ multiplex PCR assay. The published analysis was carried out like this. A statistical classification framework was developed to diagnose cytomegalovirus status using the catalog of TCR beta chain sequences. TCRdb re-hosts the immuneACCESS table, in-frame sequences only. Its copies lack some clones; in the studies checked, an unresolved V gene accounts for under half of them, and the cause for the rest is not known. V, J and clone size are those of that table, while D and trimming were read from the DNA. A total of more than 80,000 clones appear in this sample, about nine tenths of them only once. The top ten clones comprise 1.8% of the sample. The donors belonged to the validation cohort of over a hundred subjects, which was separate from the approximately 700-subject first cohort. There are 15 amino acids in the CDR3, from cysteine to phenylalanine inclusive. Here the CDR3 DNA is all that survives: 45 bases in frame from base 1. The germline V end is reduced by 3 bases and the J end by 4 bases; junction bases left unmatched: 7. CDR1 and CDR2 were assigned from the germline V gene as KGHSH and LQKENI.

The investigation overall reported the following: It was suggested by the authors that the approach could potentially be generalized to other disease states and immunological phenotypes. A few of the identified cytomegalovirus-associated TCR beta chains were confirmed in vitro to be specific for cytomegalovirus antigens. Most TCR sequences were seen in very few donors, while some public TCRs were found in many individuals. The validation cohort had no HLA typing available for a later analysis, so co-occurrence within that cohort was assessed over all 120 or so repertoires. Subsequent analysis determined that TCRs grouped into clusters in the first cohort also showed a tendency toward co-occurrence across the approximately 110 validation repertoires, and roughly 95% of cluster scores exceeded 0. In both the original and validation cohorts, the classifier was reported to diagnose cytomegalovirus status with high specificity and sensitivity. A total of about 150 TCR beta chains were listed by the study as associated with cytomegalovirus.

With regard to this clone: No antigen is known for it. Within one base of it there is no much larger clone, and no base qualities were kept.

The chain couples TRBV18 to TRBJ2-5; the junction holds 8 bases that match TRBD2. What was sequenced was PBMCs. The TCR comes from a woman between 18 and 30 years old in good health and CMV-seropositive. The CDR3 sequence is CASSPTPGLVETQYF. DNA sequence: TGTGCCAGCTCACCCACACCGGGACTAGTAGAGACCCAGTACTTC.